One and the same sample provided the 2 T cell receptor beta chains below, sequenced in a study of spatial heterogeneity in lung cancer. Described time point: blood at routine non-recurrence follow-up after resection. TCRdb redid the calling of the 5' RACE reads with MiXCR, one entry per CDR3 protein. The sample holds around 45,000 distinct CDR3 sequences, 20% to 25% seen once. The material sequenced was PBMCs, taken at follow-up. The receptors derive from a female donor with early-stage non-small cell lung cancer.

This clonotype has a handful of counts. This chain links TRBV5-1 with TRBJ2-1, with D unclear. Germline CDR1 is SGHRS and CDR2 is YFSETQ. The CDR3 has 13 amino acids. V lost 0 bases to trimming and J lost 6 bases, with 7 bases between them. The CDR3 nucleotides are TGCGCCAGCAGCTTGGGCAGTGGCAATGAGCAGTTCTTC. This codes for CASSLGSGNEQFF.

Ten or more counts support this clonotype. The rearrangement joins TRBV5-1 to TRBJ2-2, with 10 nucleotides matching TRBD2. CDR3 length equals 16 residues. The trim removed 4 bases at V and 7 bases at J, leaving 10 bases unmatched. Germline V gene data show CDR1 as SGHRS and CDR2 as YFSETQ. CDR3 DNA: TGCGCCAGCAGCCCGCGGCCCGTAGCGGGAGGCGGGGAGCTGTTTTTT. Translating gives CASSPRPVAGGGELFF.